These 9 T cell receptor beta chains originate from one sample sequenced in a study of Tregs in tolerant kidney transplant recipients. Some clones are missing from TCRdb's copy, which holds only in-frame ones; the method was immunoSEQ multiplex PCR. The sample holds about 240,000 clones, roughly four fifths seen once. The sequenced sample was CD4+ T cells from blood. These receptors all come from a human donor in good health.

The gene calls are TRBV29-1 and TRBJ1-2; possibly TRBD1 for D (5 bases). The CDR3 extends over 17 amino acids. Germline CDR1 is SQVTM and CDR2 is ANQGSEA. The V gene lost 0 bases and the J gene lost 0 bases, with 17 bases spanning the gap. In nucleotides, the CDR3 is TGCAGCGTTGAAGATGACTGGGTGGCAGGGACTAACTATGGCTACACCTTC. Residues: CSVEDDWVAGTNYGYTF.

This clone was seen only once. V usage is TRBV6-5 and J usage is TRBJ2-7, with TRBD1 identical over 7 bases. V was pared by 7 bases and J by 3 bases, with 0 bases of the junction left unmatched. CDR3 length equals 11 residues. The V gene's germline CDR1 is MNHEY and CDR2 SVGAGI. CDR3 in amino acids: CASNRGYEQYF. Here the CDR3 DNA reads TGTGCCAGCAACAGGGGCTACGAGCAGTACTTC.

The chain has TRBV14 and TRBJ1-1, with 10 positions matching TRBD1. V shed 4 bases and J 1 base; nucleotides not matched to a gene: 3. The germline gives CDR1 SGHDN, CDR2 FVKESK. This CDR3 spans 15 amino acids. CDR3 bases: TGTGCCAGCAGCCGCGACAGGGGGCGGAACACTGAAGCTTTCTTT. Encoded protein: CASSRDRGRNTEAFF.

The rearrangement uses TRBV5-7 and TRBJ1-5; D call uncertain. TRBV5-7 is marked as an open reading frame, function uncertain. Trimming took off 2 bases at V and 3 bases at J, with 6 bases between the two ends. The CDR3 length is 13 residues. The CDR3 sequence is CASSFRPNQPQHF. In DNA, the CDR3 is TGTGCCAGCAGCTTTCGCCCCAATCAGCCCCAGCATTTT.

This clone has a single count. At the DNA level, this CDR3 is encoded by other sequences in the same sample as well. The J gene is TRBJ2-1, the V gene TRBV10-1; D is uncertain. Trimming pared 3 bases from V and 12 bases from J, leaving 15 bases between. The germline CDR1 and CDR2 sequences are WNHNN and SYGVQD (reference sequence). This CDR3 has 13 amino acids. CDR3 sequence (DNA): TGCGCCAGCAGTGAAGCAGGAATGGTATGGCAGTTCTTC. Amino acids: CASSEAGMVWQFF.

J is TRBJ2-5 and V is TRBV29-1, with D unclear. The V end was cut by 4 bases, the J end by 2 bases, with 8 bases between. The CDR3 extends over 12 amino acids. Germline loops: CDR1 SQVTM, CDR2 ANQGSEA. CDR3 sequence: CSVGWAQETQYF. CDR3 DNA: TGCAGCGTTGGTTGGGCGCAAGAGACCCAGTACTTC.

The V and J genes are TRBV6-5 and TRBJ2-5; maybe TRBD2 (5 bases). The J call may be in error: the DNA end matches TRBJ2-7 better. CDR1 and CDR2 from the germline V gene are MNHEY and SVGAGI. The CDR3 has 12 residues. CDR3 coding DNA: TGTGCCAGCAGCCCTCGGGGTTACGAGCAGTACTTC. Residues: CASSPRGYEQYF.

CDR3 in amino acids: CASSFLGMGNTEAFF. The CDR3 bases are TGTGCCAGCAGTTTTCTAGGGATGGGGAACACTGAAGCTTTCTTT. The J gene is TRBJ1-1, the V gene TRBV27; D gene uncertain. With 3 bases removed from V and 1 base from J, the gap between germline ends came to 12 bases. Germline loops: CDR1 MNHEY, CDR2 SMNVEV (reference sequence). This CDR3 has 15 residues.

The V gene is TRBV19, the J gene TRBJ2-7, with D possibly matching TRBD1 (6 bases). The CDR3 has 16 amino acids. V dropped 5 bases and J dropped 2 bases, with 19 bases sitting between them. Germline V gene data show CDR1 as LNHDA and CDR2 as SQIVND (reference sequence). The CDR3 DNA is TGTGCCAGTAGTCAAGGGGTTTGGACAGCTACCTACGAGCAGTACTTC. It yields the protein CASSQGVWTATYEQYF. Full variable domain (rest looked up from reference TRBV19 and TRBJ2-7): DGGITQSPKYLFRKEGQNVTLSCEQNLNHDAMYWYRQDPGQGLRLIYYSQIVNDFQKGDIAEGYSVSREKKESFPLTVTSAQKNPTAFYLCASSQGVWTATYEQYFGPGTRLTVT.